This T cell receptor (beta chain) originates from a study of T cells of healthy individuals. MiXCR, run by TCRdb on the 5' RACE reads, gives a single entry per CDR3 protein. Of more than 85,000 distinct CDR3 sequences in the sample, approximately 18% were seen once. This clonotype was seen many times. CDR3 size: 17 residues. CDR1 SGHTS and CDR2 YDEGEE come from the germline V gene. V was pared by 2 bases and J by 0 bases, with 8 bases of the junction left unmatched. The sequence came from a human donor in good health. This chain joins TRBV5-8 and TRBJ2-5; TRBD1 matches 9 bases. DNA of the CDR3: TGTGCCAGCAGCTTATATGTGGGGACAGGGAACCAAGAGACCCAGTACTTC. Translation: CASSLYVGTGNQETQYF.